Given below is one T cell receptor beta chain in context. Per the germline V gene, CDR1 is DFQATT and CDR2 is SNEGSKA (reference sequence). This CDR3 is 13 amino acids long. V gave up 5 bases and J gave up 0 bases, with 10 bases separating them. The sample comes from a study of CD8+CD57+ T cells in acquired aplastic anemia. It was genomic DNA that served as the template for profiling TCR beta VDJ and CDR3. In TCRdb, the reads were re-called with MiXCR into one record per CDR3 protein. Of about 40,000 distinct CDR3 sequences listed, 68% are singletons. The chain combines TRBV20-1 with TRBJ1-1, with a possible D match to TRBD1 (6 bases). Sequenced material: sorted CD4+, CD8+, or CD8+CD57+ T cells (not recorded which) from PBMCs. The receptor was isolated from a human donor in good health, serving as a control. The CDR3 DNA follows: TGCAGTGCTGAGGACAGACTGAACACTGAAGCTTTCTTT. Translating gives CSAEDRLNTEAFF.